This TCR beta chain was retrieved from a study of regulatory T cells in long-lasting Graves disease. Turning to the study itself: Positive TSH receptor antibodies alongside over 5 years of antithyroid drugs were what marked Graves' disease as persistent.

Researchers made TCR beta libraries by using iRepertoire HTBI primers and running Arm-PCR on CDR3 regions. As originally analysed: Samples collectively showed some 60 TRBV and approximately 15 TRBJ segments. MiXCR, run by TCRdb on the multiplex PCR reads, gives a single entry per CDR3 protein. The V and J calls and clone size come from TCRdb's table, not from the authors' own analysis. The table has 400,000 or so distinct CDR3 sequences, around 24% seen once. Concerning this clonotype itself: No antigen is known for it.

The germline V gene has CDR1 SGHTA and CDR2 FQGNSA. CDR3 size: 12 residues. Deletions cut 5 bases from V and 13 bases from J, with 12 bases between. Study observations and caveats: For persistent Graves' patients, TCR diversity was lower than for newly diagnosed ones. When disease was persistent, TRBV28, TRBJ1-2 and TRBJ2-5 were the favored segments.

Time point of the sample: persistent/refractory GD, antithyroid drugs over 5 years with positive TRAb. Following extraction of RNA from PBMCs, that RNA was used to make the TCR library. V gene TRBV7-2 combines with J gene TRBJ1-6; perhaps TRBD1 as D (5 bases). The TCR originated in a female donor with Graves disease. Sample: peripheral blood mononuclear cells (PBMCs), taken when the disease was refractory, from a patient treated with antithyroid drugs. CDR3 sequence (DNA): TGTGCCAGCAGCCCCGACGGGGGTCCCCTCCACTTT. Its protein product is CASSPDGGPLHF.